These 20 T cell receptor beta chains were sequenced from one sample in a study of cytotoxic CD8 clonotypes in ibrutinib-treated CLL. Data came from immunoSEQ multiplex PCR; TCRdb stores just in-frame clones and leaves some out. The sample contains 250,000 to 350,000 clones, around 76% of which appear only once. The sample consisted of PBMCs, taken at disease progression, from a patient treated with ibrutinib. Source of these receptors: a human donor with chronic lymphocytic leukemia.

The rearrangement uses TRBV20-1 and TRBJ2-1, with D hard to call. The CDR3 has 11 residues. The germline V gene has CDR1 DFQATT and CDR2 SNEGSKA (reference sequence). Trimming took 5 bases from V and 8 from J, leaving 10 bases between them. The CDR3 region is CSAWRLHEQFF. In DNA, the CDR3 is TGCAGTGCTTGGCGCCTCCATGAGCAGTTCTTC.

The V gene is TRBV5-1, the J gene TRBJ2-7; TRBD2 agrees at 13 bases. V lost 4 bases, J lost 3 bases, and 4 bases stayed unmatched. The CDR3 extends over 15 amino acids. Germline CDR1 reads SGHRS; CDR2 reads YFSETQ. As DNA, the CDR3 is TGCGCCAGCAGCCCGAGACTAGCGGGGGGCTACGAGCAGTACTTC. Encoded protein: CASSPRLAGGYEQYF. Based on the CDR3 plus reference TRBV5-1 and TRBJ2-7, the full variable domain is KAGVTQTPRYLIKTRGQQVTLSCSPISGHRSVSWYQQTPGQGLQFLFEYFSETQRNKGNFPGRFSGRQFSNSRSEMNVSTLELGDSALYLCASSPRLAGGYEQYFGPGTRLTVT.

The chain has TRBV29-1 and TRBJ2-2; the D gene is possibly TRBD1 (5 bases). CDR1 SQVTM and CDR2 ANQGSEA come from the germline V gene. The ends were cut back, 1 base at V and 0 bases at J, with 6 bases in the middle. The CDR3 contains 14 residues. The CDR3 DNA reads as TGCAGCGTTGAAGGACAGACGAACACCGGGGAGCTGTTTTTT. Its protein product is CSVEGQTNTGELFF.

The V and J genes are TRBV5-1 and TRBJ1-1; D remains unclear. CDR3 length: 14 amino acids. Between the trimmed V and J ends, which lost 0 bases and 1 base, there was a span of 7 bases. Germline assignment: CDR1 SGHRS and CDR2 YFSETQ. CDR3 amino acids: CASSLVTSNTEAFF. CDR3 DNA: TGCGCCAGCAGCTTGGTTACATCGAACACTGAAGCTTTCTTT.

V usage is TRBV27 and J usage is TRBJ2-2; 8 nucleotides match TRBD1. J lost 7 bases, V lost 2 bases, and 9 bases had no gene match. From germline, CDR1 is MNHEY and CDR2 SMNVEV (reference sequence). The CDR3 spans 16 residues. CDR3 residues: CASSLSSGGGFGELFF. The CDR3 DNA is TGTGCCAGCAGTTTAAGCTCAGGGGGCGGGTTCGGGGAGCTGTTTTTT.

The V call is TRBV29-1, the J call TRBJ1-2; weak D call: TRBD1 (5 bases). This CDR3 contains 12 residues. Trimming stripped 0 bases from V and 6 bases from J, with 8 bases between. Germline V gene lookup returns CDR1 SQVTM and CDR2 ANQGSEA. For the CDR3, the DNA is TGCAGCGTTGAAGAAAGAGGGGATGGCTACACCTTC. It codes for CSVEERGDGYTF.

The V and J genes are TRBV21-1 and TRBJ2-1; the table's D call, TRBD2, was not checked against the DNA. TRBV21-1 is termed a pseudogene. There are 18 residues in the CDR3. This chain's CDR3 is CASSKGASGVGSYNEQFF. In nucleotides, the CDR3 is TGTGCCAGCAGCAAAGGAGCTAGCGGGGTAGGCTCCTACAATGAGCAGTTCTTC.

In its sample, this clone was seen a few times. This chain's CDR3 is CASSQVWYEQYF. The DNA of the CDR3 is TGTGCCAGCAGCCAGGTGTGGTACGAGCAGTACTTC. The J gene is TRBJ2-7, the V gene TRBV14; no definite D call. The germline V gene has CDR1 SGHDN and CDR2 FVKESK. This CDR3 is built from 12 residues. The V end lost 3 bases, the J end lost 4 bases, and 7 bases lay between the germline ends.

The chain couples TRBV7-3 to TRBJ1-2; 9 bases are shared with TRBD1. Germline trimming cut 7 bases from V and 8 bases from J; bases unmatched to any gene: 5. Germline V gene lookup returns CDR1 SGHTA and CDR2 FQGTGA. The CDR3 sequence is 12 residues long. CDR3 sequence reads: CASIRQGGGYTF. The CDR3 DNA sequence: TGTGCCAGCATCCGACAGGGGGGAGGCTACACCTTC.

This clone was seen a handful of times. The chain employs TRBV2 and TRBJ2-3; no clear D. The CDR3 contains 12 residues. The germline CDR1 and CDR2 sequences are SNHLY and FYNNEI. The ends were cut back, 5 bases at V and 0 bases at J, with 3 bases in the middle. CDR3 amino acids: CASSLSTDTQYF. The CDR3 nucleotides read TGTGCCAGCAGTTTGAGCACAGATACGCAGTATTTT.

The chain joins TRBV5-1 to TRBJ2-1, with 11 bases lining up with TRBD1. J was trimmed by 8 bases and V by 2 bases; bases with no gene match: 15. From germline, CDR1 is SGHRS and CDR2 YFSETQ. This CDR3 has 18 residues. Written as DNA, the CDR3 is TGCGCCAGCAGCTTCCAGGGTTTGACCGGACAGGGGGCCGATGAGCAGTTCTTC. It is translated as CASSFQGLTGQGADEQFF. The whole variable domain, filled in from reference TRBV5-1 and TRBJ2-1, reads KAGVTQTPRYLIKTRGQQVTLSCSPISGHRSVSWYQQTPGQGLQFLFEYFSETQRNKGNFPGRFSGRQFSNSRSEMNVSTLELGDSALYLCASSFQGLTGQGADEQFFGPGTRLTVL.

This clone has more than one count but fewer than ten. This chain joins TRBV2 and TRBJ1-2; TRBD1 agrees at 11 bases. The ends lost 11 bases at V and 8 bases at J; junction bases unmatched: 13. Germline CDR1 is SNHLY and CDR2 is FYNNEI. This CDR3 has 14 residues. CDR3 bases: TGTGCCGTTGCCCCGGGACAGGGGGGAAGAGGCTACACCTTC. The encoded protein is CAVAPGQGGRGYTF.

This clone was counted a single time. The chain is built from TRBV10-3 and TRBJ1-2; D unresolved. Trimming left V 2 bases short and J 3 bases short, with 10 bases between. This CDR3 comprises 14 residues. CDR1 is ENHRY and CDR2 is SYGVKD in the germline V gene. CDR3 DNA sequence: TGTGCCATCAGTGAGAGCGGGCCCGACTATGGCTACACCTTC. It encodes CAISESGPDYGYTF.

The V call is TRBV5-6, the J call TRBJ1-2; possible D gene TRBD1, 5 bases. Germline CDR1 is SGHDT and CDR2 is YYEEEE. Between the trimmed V and J ends, which lost 0 bases and 7 bases, there was a span of 10 bases. This CDR3 region has 13 residues. As DNA, the CDR3 is TGTGCCAGCAGCTTGGCCGGGGCGGCTGGCTACACCTTC. Residues: CASSLAGAAGYTF.

The V call is TRBV7-8, the J call TRBJ2-7; D remains ambiguous. The CDR3 sequence is 14 residues long. Germline CDR1 reads SGHVS; CDR2 reads FQNEAQ. With 4 bases removed from V and 3 bases from J, the gap between germline ends came to 13 bases. The CDR3 loop is CASSSRGPNYEQYF. For the CDR3, the DNA is TGTGCCAGCAGCTCCCGTGGGCCGAACTACGAGCAGTACTTC.

The rearrangement joins TRBV5-6 to TRBJ2-5; 11 bases map to TRBD2. V dropped 2 bases and J dropped 4; count of bases not matched to a gene: 7. This CDR3 is 16 amino acids long. Germline CDR1 and CDR2: SGHDT and YYEEEE. The CDR3 sequence is CASSLRLAGSPETQYF. The CDR3 DNA reads TGTGCCAGCAGCTTACGACTAGCGGGGTCTCCAGAGACCCAGTACTTC.

This clone came up a few times. V is TRBV11-2 and J is TRBJ1-2; no definite D call. CDR1 is SGHAT, CDR2 FQNNGV, per germline. V dropped 5 bases and J dropped 1 base, with 11 bases sitting between them. The CDR3 loop spans 14 amino acids. The CDR3 coding sequence is TGTGCCAGCAGCATAGGGCCGGGTAACTATGGCTACACCTTC. This encodes CASSIGPGNYGYTF.

The gene calls are TRBV27 and TRBJ1-1; 8 bases are shared with TRBD1. V lost 6 bases, J lost 1 base, and 1 base stayed unmatched. Per the germline V gene, CDR1 is MNHEY and CDR2 is SMNVEV (reference sequence). CDR3 length: 13 amino acids. The CDR3 protein is CASSTGGNTEAFF. The CDR3 DNA reads TGTGCCAGCAGCACAGGGGGGAACACTGAAGCTTTCTTT.

The chain is built from TRBV7-2 and TRBJ1-2; 7 bases align to TRBD1. Trimming cost V 5 bases and J 6 bases; bases outside gene matches: 9. Germline V lookup: CDR1 SGHTA, CDR2 FQGNSA. The CDR3 is 14 amino acids. The CDR3, as DNA: TGTGCCAGCAGCCAGGACAGGTTAACTAATGGCTACACCTTC. This sequence encodes CASSQDRLTNGYTF.

The chain combines TRBV4-3 with TRBJ2-7; possibly TRBD1 for D (5 bases). The germline V gene encodes CDR1 LGHNA and CDR2 YSLEER. This CDR3 spans 14 amino acids. The germline V and J ends were trimmed by 1 base and 2 bases, with 9 bases remaining between them. The CDR3 here is CASSQVRGTYEQYF. In nucleotides, the CDR3 is TGCGCCAGCAGCCAAGTTAGGGGTACCTACGAGCAGTACTTC.